Listed below are T cell receptor beta chains from one sample, sequenced in a study of blood T cells in healthy people across ages. TCRdb re-called the 5' RACE reads through MiXCR, storing one row per CDR3 protein. The sample holds 1.5 million or so distinct CDR3 sequences; about 40% are singletons and the top ten take 7.9%. The material sequenced was blood. The receptor source for this set is a woman aged 18-29 years in good health. The conserved cysteine and the conserved F or W are not part of the CDR3 here.

cdr3_aa j_call v_call
SVFRDSPVPGAKNIQY TRBJ2-4 TRBV29-1
ASRHGPFGSSYEQY TRBJ2-7 TRBV6-6
ASSLVGTGYPYEQY . TRBV7-2
ASSLLPSSYNEQF TRBJ2-1 TRBV5-1
AAWGLDRRDRDSNQPQH TRBJ1-5 TRBV25-1
ASSAGLAGVLTYNEQF TRBJ2-1 TRBV3-1
ASSQDIVTETQY TRBJ2-5 TRBV3-1
ASSLFAWADSTVDTQY TRBJ2-3 TRBV7-9
SARGNEYEQY TRBJ2-7 TRBV20-1
SADGGQGSTEQY TRBJ2-7 TRBV29-1
ASSFSQRVYNEQF TRBJ2-1 TRBV11-2
ASSLGFTSGFTDTQY TRBJ2-3 TRBV7-2
SVEEGRTPDTQY TRBJ2-3 TRBV29-1
ASTRDGYGYT TRBJ1-2 TRBV12-3/TRBV12-4
ASRLPPEREGEQF TRBJ2-1 TRBV11-2
AGYGATNEKLF TRBJ1-4 TRBV30
ASSSGLGEGYSTEAF TRBJ1-1 TRBV7-9
ASSFRPLRVDNEQF TRBJ2-1 TRBV27
ASSFRQSGGQPQH TRBJ1-5 TRBV28
ASSAGLAGLSSYEQY TRBJ2-7 TRBV5-1
SARIGVGAYEQY TRBJ2-7 TRBV20-1
ASSPETSGRSYEQY TRBJ2-7 TRBV4-2
ASSVDDRNYGYT TRBJ1-2 TRBV9
ASSFGGVLDRDGETQY TRBJ2-5 TRBV27
ASTSFSRTDTQY TRBJ2-3 TRBV12-3/TRBV12-4
ASGQGYGYT TRBJ1-2 TRBV5-1
AISPATSTTEKLF TRBJ1-4 TRBV10-3
ASRRGVDYGYT TRBJ1-2 TRBV10-2
ASTRGGGTDTQY TRBJ2-3 TRBV7-9
SASSSRVYNEQF TRBJ2-1 TRBV20-1
ASQRSGSYEQY TRBJ2-7 TRBV7-9
ASSPGQGPSQGYGYT TRBJ1-2 TRBV27